The clone carrying this T cell receptor beta chain was picked up a small number of times. The V and J ends lost 3 bases and 2 bases respectively, with 15 bases between them. Per germline, CDR1 SGHRS and CDR2 YFSETQ. The CDR3 sequence is 15 residues long. The data belong to a study of patients and donors after allogeneic stem cell transplantation. TCRdb used MiXCR to reprocess the RT-PCR reads, holding one entry per CDR3 protein. The sample lists about a million distinct CDR3 sequences, approximately 18% occurring once. This chain uses TRBV5-1 with TRBJ2-7; possibly TRBD1 or TRBD2 for D (5 bases each). Sequencing was performed on blood, either unsorted or a sorted T cell fraction (not recorded which). The sequence came from a human donor who was either an allogeneic HSCT recipient or a stem cell or donor lymphocyte infusion donor (not recorded which). It is not recorded whose cells these are; they may come from a transplant donor. In DNA, the CDR3 is TGCGCCAGCAGCTGGCGGGTGGACAAGACCTACGAGCAGTACTTC. Amino acid sequence: CASSWRVDKTYEQYF.